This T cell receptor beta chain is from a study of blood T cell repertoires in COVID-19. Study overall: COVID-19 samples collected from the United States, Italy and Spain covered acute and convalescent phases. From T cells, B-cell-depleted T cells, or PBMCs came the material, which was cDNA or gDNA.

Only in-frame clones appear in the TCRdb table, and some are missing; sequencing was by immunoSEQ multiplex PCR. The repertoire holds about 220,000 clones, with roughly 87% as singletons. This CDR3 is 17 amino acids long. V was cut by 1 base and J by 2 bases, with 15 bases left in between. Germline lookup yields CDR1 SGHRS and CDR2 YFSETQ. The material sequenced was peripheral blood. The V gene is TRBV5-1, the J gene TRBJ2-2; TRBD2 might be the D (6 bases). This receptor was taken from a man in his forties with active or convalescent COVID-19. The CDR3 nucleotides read TGCGCCAGCAGCTTGAACCCCCTTGGGACTAACACCGGGGAGCTGTTTTTT. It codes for CASSLNPLGTNTGELFF.